The T cell receptor (beta chain) under discussion was sequenced for a study of CD8 T cells in ankylosing spondylitis. CDR1 and CDR2 (germline): MNHEY, SMNVEV (reference sequence). CDR3 size: 15 residues. V shed 6 bases, J shed 4 bases, and the junction held 9 bases outside the gene matches. At least ten counts were recorded for this clonotype. The target antigen is unknown. Quantitative 5'-RACE with molecular barcodes produced the TCR beta libraries. Each CDR3 protein is one row after TCRdb ran MiXCR on the 5' RACE reads. The table shows 220,000 or so distinct CDR3 sequences, with roughly a tenth occurring only once. Study results and caveats: Seemingly characteristic of ankylosing spondylitis blood was a TCR beta motif consisting of eight highly homologous variants.

Specimen: blood, either unsorted or a sorted T cell fraction (not recorded which). The receptor's source is a male donor with ankylosing spondylitis or in good health (not recorded which). The chain links TRBV27 to TRBJ1-2; 9 bases line up with TRBD1. The DNA of the CDR3 is TGTGCCAGCAGAATACCGGGACAGGGAACCTATGGCTACACCTTC. This encodes CASRIPGQGTYGYTF.